This TCR beta chain was recorded in a study of early T cells in non-severe SARS-CoV-2 infection. V lost 7 bases and J lost 2; bases outside the gene matches: 9. The CDR3 spans 15 residues. This clonotype has a count of ten or more. In the library, individual cDNA molecules carried attached unique molecular identifiers. TCRdb re-derived calls from the 5' RACE reads in MiXCR, one entry per CDR3 protein. The table includes roughly 29,000 distinct CDR3 sequences, around 5.1% detected once. This clonotype originated in an adult who was a healthcare worker with PCR-confirmed SARS-CoV-2 infection or an uninfected control (not recorded which). The J gene is TRBJ2-7, the V gene TRBV12-3 or TRBV12-4; 9 bases align to TRBD2. Material for sequencing was whole blood. CDR3 in amino acids: CASTTGTSRAYEQYF. Here the CDR3 DNA reads TGTGCCAGCACCACCGGGACTAGCAGGGCCTACGAGCAGTACTTC.